This T cell receptor beta chain was identified during a study of PD-1 blockade in classical Hodgkin lymphoma. Study-level background: The patients were dosed with nivolumab 3 mg/kg, infused intravenously every 2 weeks.

Worth noting for this clone: Its antigen is still unknown.

This CDR3 is 17 amino acids long. J gave up 6 bases and V 4 bases, and 12 bases lay outside the gene matches. The germline V gene has CDR1 SGHAT and CDR2 FQNNGV. Stated time point: cycle 4 day 1 (C4D1), after 5 to 7 weeks of nivolumab. Every patient had relapsed following autologous stem cell transplantation, and cohorts differed in brentuximab vedotin exposure. Out of thawed PBMCs, magnetic negative selection purified CD4+ T cells. Assay used: immunoSEQ multiplex PCR; TCRdb lists only in-frame clones, some missing. This table holds about 22,000 clones, around 68% found once. General observations from the study: Compared with baseline, CD4+ but not CD8+ TCR diversity had risen significantly by C4D1. Repertoire differences have undefined causes, possibly disease activity or prior therapy. Initiation of nivolumab under 1 year after ASCT led to exclusion of patients.

The TCR originated in a human donor with classical Hodgkin lymphoma. This chain links TRBV11-2 with TRBJ2-1; 10 bases agree with TRBD2. The sequenced sample was CD4+ T cells from blood, obtained before the fourth cycle of nivolumab. CDR3 nucleotide sequence: TGTGCCAGCAGCTCACCAAAAAAACTAGCGGGGCGCAATGAGCAGTTCTTC. It is translated as CASSSPKKLAGRNEQFF.